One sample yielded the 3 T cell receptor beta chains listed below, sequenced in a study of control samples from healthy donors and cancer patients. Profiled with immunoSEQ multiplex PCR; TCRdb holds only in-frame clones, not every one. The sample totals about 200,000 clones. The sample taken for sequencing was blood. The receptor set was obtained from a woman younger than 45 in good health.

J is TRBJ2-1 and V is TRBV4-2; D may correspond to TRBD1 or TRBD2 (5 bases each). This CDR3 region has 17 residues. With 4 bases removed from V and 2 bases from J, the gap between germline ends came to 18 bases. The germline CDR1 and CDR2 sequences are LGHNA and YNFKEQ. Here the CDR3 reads CASSLDPGPSPYNEQFF. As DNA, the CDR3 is TGTGCCAGCAGCCTTGATCCGGGGCCCTCGCCCTACAATGAGCAGTTCTTC.

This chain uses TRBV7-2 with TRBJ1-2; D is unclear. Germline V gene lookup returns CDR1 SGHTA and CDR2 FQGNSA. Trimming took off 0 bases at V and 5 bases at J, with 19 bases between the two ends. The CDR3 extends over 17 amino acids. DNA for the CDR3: TGTGCCAGCAGCTTAGCCGGCCGGGTTATTGGCAAGTATGGCTACACCTTC. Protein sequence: CASSLAGRVIGKYGYTF.

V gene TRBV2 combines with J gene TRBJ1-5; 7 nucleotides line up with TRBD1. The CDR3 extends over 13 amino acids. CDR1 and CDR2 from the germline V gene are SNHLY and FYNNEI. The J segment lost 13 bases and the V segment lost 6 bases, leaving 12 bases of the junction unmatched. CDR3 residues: CASRVGGAGAQHF. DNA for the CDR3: TGTGCCAGCAGAGTAGGGGGCGCGGGGGCTCAGCATTTT.